A single sample is the source of the 13 T cell receptor beta chains below, sequenced in a study of T cell repertoires in cytomegalovirus infection. Antigen specificity for these receptors is unknown. TCRdb analysed the reads with MiXCR anew, one entry per CDR3 protein. The table lists around 43,000 distinct CDR3 sequences, around 20% of them singletons. Specimen: PBMCs, sequenced either directly or after in vitro stimulation (not recorded which). These receptors originate from a human donor in good health (CMV status not recorded). Some clones in this sample may be carry-over from other donors' samples.

The sample holds a few counts of this clonotype. V and J are TRBV4-3 and TRBJ2-5, with a weak D call TRBD2 (5 bases). Germline V lookup: CDR1 LGHNA, CDR2 YSLEER. This CDR3 is built from 15 residues. V was clipped by 0 bases and J by 3 bases, with 11 bases between them. In nucleotides, the CDR3 is TGCGCCAGCAGCCAAGAGGTTCACGGGAAAGAGACCCAGTACTTC. Its translation is CASSQEVHGKETQYF.

This clonotype was picked up a small number of times. V is TRBV7-9 and J is TRBJ1-2, with TRBD1 matching 7 bases. Germline assignment: CDR1 SEHNR and CDR2 FQNEAQ (reference sequence). CDR3 length: 17 amino acids. Losses at the gene ends were 5 bases for V and 4 bases for J; bases not matched to a gene: 16. Written as DNA, the CDR3 is TGTGCCAGCAGCCCCAGAGGAGGGGGCGCGTACGGCTATGGCTACACCTTC. Encoded protein: CASSPRGGGAYGYGYTF.

This clonotype came up many times. V usage is TRBV5-4 and J usage is TRBJ2-5; 12 bases are shared with TRBD1. CDR1 is SGHNT and CDR2 is YYREEE in the germline V gene (reference sequence). Losses at the gene ends were 4 bases for V and 4 bases for J; bases not matched to a gene: 8. The CDR3 has 16 residues. As DNA, the CDR3 is TGTGCCAGCAGCCCTGGGACAGGGGGCCGAAGAGAGACCCAGTACTTC. Its translation: CASSPGTGGRRETQYF.

This clonotype was found many times. The chain uses TRBV7-2 and TRBJ2-5, with 7 bases matching TRBD2. J gave up 4 bases and V 7 bases, and 9 bases lay outside the gene matches. Germline V gene data show CDR1 as SGHTA and CDR2 as FQGNSA. CDR3 length: 14 residues. The CDR3: CASTFDGRRETQYF. The CDR3 DNA follows: TGTGCCAGCACCTTTGACGGGAGGCGAGAGACCCAGTACTTC. The full variable domain, with the rest looked up from reference TRBV7-2 and TRBJ2-5, is GAGVSQSPSNKVTEKGKDVELRCDPISGHTALYWYRQSLGQGLEFLIYFQGNSAPDKSGLPSDRFSAERTGGSVSTLTIQRTQQEDSAVYLCASTFDGRRETQYFGPGTRLLVL.

This clonotype was detected a few times. J is TRBJ2-1 and V is TRBV24-1, with D possibly TRBD1 on 5 matching bases. Germline V gene lookup returns CDR1 KGHDR and CDR2 SFDVKD. Trimming left V 5 bases short and J 1 base short, with 8 bases between. The CDR3 sequence is 14 residues long. This CDR3 is CATSGGPSYNEQFF. The DNA for the CDR3 is TGTGCCACCAGTGGGGGCCCATCCTACAATGAGCAGTTCTTC.

Only a few counts were recorded for this clonotype. V usage is TRBV11-2 and J usage is TRBJ2-3; TRBD2 aligns across 10 bases. CDR3 length: 14 residues. Germline lookup yields CDR1 SGHAT and CDR2 FQNNGV. With V trimmed by 5 bases and J by 5 bases, 4 bases remained unmatched. The CDR3 DNA reads TGTGCCAGCAGCATAGCGGGAGGAGGAGATACGCAGTATTTT. This translates into CASSIAGGGDTQYF.

This clonotype was recorded at least ten times. This chain connects TRBV4-1 to TRBJ2-1; maybe TRBD2 (6 bases). The CDR3 contains 15 residues. Germline CDR1 and CDR2: MGHRA and YSYEKL. V was clipped by 1 base and J by 7 bases, with 14 bases between them. In nucleotides, the CDR3 is TGCGCCAGCAGCCAAGTGGTCGGGAGTCGGAATGAGCAGTTCTTC. It is translated as CASSQVVGSRNEQFF.

This clonotype was observed a handful of times. The rearrangement joins TRBV11-2 to TRBJ2-1; D tentatively fits TRBD1 or TRBD2 (6 bases each). In germline, CDR1 is SGHAT, CDR2 FQNNGV. The CDR3 has 15 amino acids. V lost 4 bases to trimming and J lost 4 bases, with 14 bases between them. The CDR3 DNA sequence: TGTGCCAGCAGCTGGGGGCGGGATCGATACAATGAGCAGTTCTTC. Translation: CASSWGRDRYNEQFF.

This chain links TRBV27 with TRBJ2-3; 11 positions agree with TRBD2. The CDR3 sequence is 16 residues long. Trimming took 5 bases from V and 1 from J; bases not matched to a gene: 5. Germline CDR1 is MNHEY and CDR2 is SMNVEV (reference sequence). CDR3 residues: CASSPLTSGGTDTQYF. Written as DNA, the CDR3 is TGTGCCAGCAGTCCGCTGACTAGCGGGGGCACAGATACGCAGTATTTT.

V gene TRBV7-2 combines with J gene TRBJ2-7, with D tentatively TRBD1 (6 bases). From germline, CDR1 is SGHTA and CDR2 FQGNSA. V gave up 1 base and J gave up 5 bases, with 9 bases separating them. This CDR3 spans 13 amino acids. The CDR3 DNA follows: TGTGCCAGCAGCTTAGTCGCAGGGGACGAGCAGTACTTC. The encoded protein is CASSLVAGDEQYF.

This clonotype was observed many times. The chain carries TRBV7-9 and TRBJ1-2; 9 nucleotides line up with TRBD1. J lost 5 bases, V lost 5 bases, and 6 bases had no gene match. Germline loops: CDR1 SEHNR, CDR2 FQNEAQ (reference sequence). This CDR3 has 14 residues. The CDR3 nucleotides read TGTGCCAGCAGCACGGGACAGGGTTGGTATGGCTACACCTTC. Translated: CASSTGQGWYGYTF. Using reference TRBV7-9 and TRBJ1-2 for the parts outside the CDR3, the full variable domain is DTGVSQNPRHKITKRGQNVTFRCDPISEHNRLYWYRQTLGQGPEFLTYFQNEAQLEKSRLLSDRFSAERPKGSFSTLEIQRTEQGDSAMYLCASSTGQGWYGYTFGSGTRLTVV.

By proportion, this clonotype is large (0.1 to 1%). V is TRBV6-1 and J is TRBJ2-2, with D hard to call. V gave up 5 bases and J gave up 0 bases, with 22 bases separating them. Germline assignment: CDR1 MNHNS and CDR2 SASEGT. This CDR3 has 19 residues. The CDR3 here is CASSIEYQEGRPNTGELFF. As DNA, the CDR3 is TGTGCCAGCAGTATCGAATACCAAGAAGGGCGACCGAACACCGGGGAGCTGTTTTTT.

In its sample, this clonotype was seen a few times. V gene TRBV19 combines with J gene TRBJ2-6; D remains unclear. CDR1 and CDR2 (germline): LNHDA, SQIVND (reference sequence). V was cut by 6 bases and J by 0 bases, with 3 bases left in between. The CDR3 consists of 13 residues. The CDR3 nucleotides read TGTGCCAGTAGACGCTCTGGGGCCAACGTCCTGACTTTC. Translation: CASRRSGANVLTF. Together with reference TRBV19 and TRBJ2-6, the CDR3 gives the full variable domain: DGGITQSPKYLFRKEGQNVTLSCEQNLNHDAMYWYRQDPGQGLRLIYYSQIVNDFQKGDIAEGYSVSREKKESFPLTVTSAQKNPTAFYLCASRRSGANVLTFGAGSRLTVL.